This T cell receptor beta chain was observed in a study of cytomegalovirus exposure and HLA in healthy donors. Method: immunoSEQ multiplex PCR; TCRdb's copy keeps in-frame clones and lacks some. The sample lists 180,000 or so clones, about 79% occurring once. The CDR3 runs to 15 residues. The V and J ends lost 7 bases and 5 bases respectively, with 18 bases between them. From germline, CDR1 is MDHEN and CDR2 SYDVKM. Input material: PBMCs. This sequence originates from a woman aged 25 to 45 in good health and CMV-seropositive. This chain uses TRBV28 with TRBJ1-5; D not resolved. CDR3 bases: TGTGCCAGCACCGAGGAGGGCTGGGGAGATCAGCCCCAGCATTTT. It translates to CASTEEGWGDQPQHF.